These T cell receptor beta chains were read from a single sample in a study of OX40 agonist ivuxolimab in advanced cancers. Profiling relied on immunoSEQ multiplex PCR, and the TCRdb table lists in-frame clones only, not all of them. The table has roughly 92,000 clones, about 83% seen once. Sequences were derived from CD4+ or CD8+ T cells sorted from blood, sampled in a trial of the OX40 agonist ivuxolimab. Source of these receptors: an adult with an advanced solid tumor such as melanoma, head and neck, liver or kidney cancer. Both conserved end residues are part of each CDR3. The D gene is left open where the match is weak. Not all rows give a size; the values are once, few, many and, for expanded clones, a class.

v_gene: TRBV29-1; d_gene: NA; abundance: NA; j_gene: TRBJ1-1; CDR3aa: CSVLGVEAFF; CDR3nt: TGCAGCGTGCTAGGGGTTGAAGCTTTCTTT
v_gene: TRBV10-1; d_gene: NA; abundance: few; j_gene: TRBJ2-4; CDR3aa: CASRTDIENIQYF; CDR3nt: TGCGCCAGCAGGACCGACATAGAGAACATTCAGTACTTC
v_gene: TRBV5-1; d_gene: NA; abundance: NA; j_gene: TRBJ2-1; CDR3aa: CASSLMGLRGGEQFF; CDR3nt: TGCGCCAGCAGCTTGATGGGTCTCCGAGGCGGTGAGCAGTTCTTC
v_gene: TRBV7-8; d_gene: NA; abundance: NA; j_gene: TRBJ1-1; CDR3aa: CASSLEVTEAFF; CDR3nt: TGTGCCAGCAGCTTAGAGGTCACTGAAGCTTTCTTT
v_gene: TRBV19; d_gene: TRBD2; abundance: NA; j_gene: TRBJ2-3; CDR3aa: CASSLLETSGTDTQYF; CDR3nt: TGTGCCAGTAGTCTTCTGGAGACTAGCGGCACAGATACGCAGTATTTT
v_gene: TRBV2; d_gene: NA; abundance: medium-sized; j_gene: TRBJ1-2; CDR3aa: CASTPRGRGYTF; CDR3nt: TGTGCCAGCACCCCCCGGGGCCGTGGCTACACCTTC
v_gene: TRBV11-1; d_gene: TRBD2; abundance: NA; j_gene: TRBJ2-5; CDR3aa: CASSLGRGGQETQYF; CDR3nt: TGTGCCAGCAGCTTAGGGCGGGGGGGTCAAGAGACCCAGTACTTC
v_gene: TRBV5-1; d_gene: TRBD1; abundance: NA; j_gene: TRBJ2-2; CDR3aa: CASSFTGQGAGELFF; CDR3nt: TGCGCCAGCAGCTTCACGGGACAGGGGGCCGGGGAGCTGTTTTTT
v_gene: TRBV6-6; d_gene: NA; abundance: NA; j_gene: TRBJ2-7; CDR3aa: CASSYGQGFKQQYF; CDR3nt: TGTGCCAGCAGTTACGGGCAGGGGTTTAAGCAGCAGTACTTC
v_gene: TRBV6-1; d_gene: NA; abundance: NA; j_gene: TRBJ2-7; CDR3aa: CASSEGFRGYEQYF; CDR3nt: TGTGCCAGCAGTGAAGGTTTCCGGGGCTACGAGCAGTACTTC
v_gene: TRBV15; d_gene: TRBD1; abundance: NA; j_gene: TRBJ2-5; CDR3aa: CATSGRDRGFQETQYF; CDR3nt: TGTGCCACCAGCGGTCGGGACAGGGGGTTCCAAGAGACCCAGTACTTC
v_gene: TRBV5-4; d_gene: TRBD2; abundance: NA; j_gene: TRBJ2-5; CDR3aa: CASSWEVAGGETQYF; CDR3nt: TGTGCCAGCAGTTGGGAGGTAGCGGGGGGAGAGACCCAGTACTTC
v_gene: TRBV27; d_gene: TRBD2; abundance: NA; j_gene: TRBJ2-1; CDR3aa: CASSSPAGTSGGLSSYNEQFF; CDR3nt: TGTGCCAGCAGTTCTCCAGCCGGGACTAGCGGGGGCCTGAGCTCCTACAATGAGCAGTTCTTC
v_gene: TRBV5-4; d_gene: TRBD1; abundance: NA; j_gene: TRBJ2-5; CDR3aa: CASSPGQPKETQYF; CDR3nt: TGTGCCAGCAGCCCGGGACAGCCAAAAGAGACCCAGTACTTC
v_gene: TRBV7-2; d_gene: TRBD1; abundance: NA; j_gene: TRBJ1-1; CDR3aa: CASSLEQGEAFF; CDR3nt: TGTGCCAGCAGCTTAGAACAGGGGGAGGCTTTCTTT
v_gene: TRBV18; d_gene: TRBD2; abundance: NA; j_gene: TRBJ2-3; CDR3aa: CASSPTSGDTDTQYF; CDR3nt: TGTGCCAGCTCACCAACTAGCGGGGACACAGATACGCAGTATTTT
v_gene: TRBV2; d_gene: TRBD1; abundance: NA; j_gene: TRBJ2-7; CDR3aa: CASRTGTASYEQYF; CDR3nt: TGTGCCAGCAGGACCGGGACAGCCTCCTACGAGCAGTACTTC
v_gene: TRBV7-9; d_gene: NA; abundance: NA; j_gene: TRBJ1-1; CDR3aa: CASSSGDEAFF; CDR3nt: TGTGCCAGCAGCTCAGGAGATGAAGCTTTCTTT
v_gene: TRBV10-1; d_gene: NA; abundance: NA; j_gene: TRBJ1-2; CDR3aa: CASSEGGQADGYGGYTF; CDR3nt: TGCGCCAGCAGTGAGGGGGGGCAGGCGGACGGCTATGGTGGCTACACCTTC
v_gene: TRBV2; d_gene: TRBD1; abundance: NA; j_gene: TRBJ2-2; CDR3aa: CASSDRGRDTGELFF; CDR3nt: TGTGCCAGCAGTGACAGGGGGCGTGACACCGGGGAGCTGTTTTTT
v_gene: TRBV30; d_gene: NA; abundance: few; j_gene: TRBJ1-2; CDR3aa: CAWRAFQGLNYGYTF; CDR3nt: TGTGCCTGGAGGGCATTTCAGGGCCTTAACTATGGCTACACCTTC
v_gene: TRBV19; d_gene: NA; abundance: NA; j_gene: TRBJ1-2; CDR3aa: CASSPQFTNYGYTF; CDR3nt: TGTGCCAGTAGTCCCCAATTCACGAACTATGGCTACACCTTC
v_gene: TRBV7-6; d_gene: TRBD2; abundance: NA; j_gene: TRBJ2-3; CDR3aa: CASSLGGGRDTQYF; CDR3nt: TGTGCCAGCAGCTTGGGCGGGGGAAGAGATACGCAGTATTTT
v_gene: TRBV5-1; d_gene: TRBD1; abundance: NA; j_gene: TRBJ1-1; CDR3aa: CASSWDRGGNTEAFF; CDR3nt: TGCGCCAGCAGCTGGGACAGGGGTGGGAACACTGAAGCTTTCTTT
v_gene: TRBV5-1; d_gene: NA; abundance: NA; j_gene: TRBJ2-6; CDR3aa: CASSLNTGRGANVLTF; CDR3nt: TGCGCCAGCAGCTTGAATACGGGGAGAGGGGCCAACGTCCTGACTTTC
v_gene: TRBV5-6; d_gene: NA; abundance: once; j_gene: TRBJ2-2; CDR3aa: CASSFAGGTGELFF; CDR3nt: TGTGCCAGCAGCTTCGCAGGAGGAACCGGGGAGCTGTTTTTT
v_gene: TRBV14; d_gene: TRBD2; abundance: NA; j_gene: TRBJ2-7; CDR3aa: CASSHRKGLAGGEQYF; CDR3nt: TGTGCCAGCAGCCACCGGAAGGGACTAGCGGGAGGCGAGCAGTACTTC
v_gene: TRBV28; d_gene: NA; abundance: NA; j_gene: TRBJ2-1; CDR3aa: CASSLTVSYNEQFF; CDR3nt: TGTGCCAGCAGTTTAACGGTTTCCTACAATGAGCAGTTCTTC
v_gene: TRBV5-1; d_gene: NA; abundance: NA; j_gene: TRBJ1-3; CDR3aa: CASSLAPRSSGNTIYF; CDR3nt: TGCGCCAGCAGCTTGGCCCCCCGTAGCTCTGGAAACACCATATATTTT
v_gene: TRBV28; d_gene: NA; abundance: few; j_gene: TRBJ2-7; CDR3aa: CASTKGAYEQYF; CDR3nt: TGTGCCAGCACCAAGGGGGCCTACGAGCAGTACTTC